This note documents a single T cell receptor beta chain sequence. The repertoire was sequenced with immunoSEQ multiplex PCR; TCRdb's copy has only in-frame clones and lacks some. The sample includes approximately 150,000 clones, roughly 89% of them seen just once. The length of the CDR3 is 13 residues. Germline V gene data show CDR1 as MNHEY and CDR2 as SVGAGI. V was cut by 2 bases and J by 6 bases, with 9 bases left in between. This entry is derived from a study of cytomegalovirus exposure and HLA in healthy donors. About the study: The same platform used for the roughly 650 first-cohort repertoires was also used for the roughly 130 validation repertoires, as a later analysis reported.

Sequencing was performed on PBMCs. The chain links TRBV6-5 to TRBJ2-3, with D unclear. The clonotype was recovered from a woman in her late teens or twenties in good health and CMV-seropositive. The CDR3 loop reads CASSYNYGDTQYF. The CDR3 nucleotides are TGTGCCAGCAGTTACAACTACGGGGATACGCAGTATTTT.